Sequencing of this T cell receptor (beta chain) was carried out in a study of blood T cell repertoires in COVID-19. Study details: Collection of acute and convalescent COVID-19 samples took place in the United States, Italy and Spain. PBMCs, B-cell-depleted T cells, or T cells were the source of the cDNA or gDNA that made up the material.

V lost 6 bases to trimming and J lost 5 bases; unmatched junction nucleotides: 4. Germline V lookup: CDR1 MNHEY, CDR2 SMNVEV (reference sequence). The length of the CDR3 is 15 residues. In the source study's methods: Estimation of nucleated cell counts was performed using reference gene primer amplification. Profiling relied on immunoSEQ multiplex PCR, and the TCRdb table lists in-frame clones only, not all of them. That table gives V, J and clone size, and the DNA gave D and trimming. The top ten hold roughly 8.2% of the sample, which has some 99,000 clones, around 83% seen once. The chain is built from TRBV27 and TRBJ2-1, with 13 nucleotides matching TRBD2. This TCR derives from a woman aged 80 or over with active or convalescent COVID-19. Sample: peripheral blood. DNA of the CDR3: TGTGCCAGCAGCCTGACTAGCGGGAGGCACAATGAGCAGTTCTTC. Its translation: CASSLTSGRHNEQFF.